These 26 T cell receptor beta chains were all obtained from the same sample, sequenced in a study of CD8 T cells in ankylosing spondylitis. Notes on the study in general: Characteristic of ankylosing spondylitis blood, it appeared, was a TCR beta motif comprising roughly 8 highly homologous variants.

A single record per CDR3 protein comes from TCRdb applying MiXCR to the 5' RACE reads. The sample has some 840,000 distinct CDR3 sequences; 12% are singletons. For these TCRs, the target antigens are not known. The sample taken for sequencing was blood, either unsorted or a sorted T cell fraction (not recorded which). These receptors were collected from a male donor with ankylosing spondylitis.

The chain recombines TRBV10-3 with TRBJ2-1, with D possibly being TRBD1 (7 bases). Trimming took 3 bases from V and 2 from J, leaving 8 bases between them. The CDR3 totals 14 residues. Germline values: CDR1 ENHRY, CDR2 SYGVKD. DNA of the CDR3: TGTGCCATCAGTGACAGGGGGGCCTACAATGAGCAGTTCTTC. Translation: CAISDRGAYNEQFF.

This chain joins TRBV5-5 and TRBJ1-6; 12 bases map to TRBD1. This CDR3 is 15 amino acids long. The junction had 8 bases not matched to a gene; V was cut back by 2 bases and J by 14 bases. Germline V gene data show CDR1 as SGHKS and CDR2 as YYEKEE (reference sequence). The CDR3, as DNA: TGTGCCAGCAGCTTTTTAGGGACAGGGGGCCGCACCCTCCACTTT. It translates to CASSFLGTGGRTLHF.

This clonotype appeared a few times. This chain uses TRBV4-2 with TRBJ2-5, with D possibly TRBD2 on 5 matching bases. Trimming stripped 4 bases from V and 2 bases from J, with 17 bases between. The length of the CDR3 is 16 residues. CDR1 and CDR2 from the germline V gene are LGHNA and YNFKEQ. In nucleotides, the CDR3 is TGTGCCAGCAGCCCCCACCCCCGAGGGCAACAAGAGACCCAGTACTTC. This gives the protein CASSPHPRGQQETQYF.

This chain joins TRBV5-6 and TRBJ2-5, with D possibly matching TRBD2 (5 bases). Germline CDR1 reads SGHDT; CDR2 reads YYEEEE. The CDR3 runs 15 residues. V was pared by 4 bases and J by 1 base, with 14 bases between. The CDR3 nucleotides read TGTGCCAGCAGCCCCCCAAACGGACTCCAAGAGACCCAGTACTTC. It codes for CASSPPNGLQETQYF.

This clonotype occurred many times. The chain has TRBV29-1 and TRBJ2-5, with 8 bases fitting TRBD1. This CDR3 spans 13 amino acids. With V trimmed by 5 bases and J by 5 bases, 7 bases remained unmatched. Germline V CDR1 and CDR2: SQVTM, ANQGSEA. The CDR3 loop reads CSVRQGARETQYF. CDR3 DNA sequence: TGCAGCGTTAGGCAGGGGGCTCGGGAGACCCAGTACTTC.

There are many counts of this clonotype. The chain recombines TRBV29-1 with TRBJ1-1; D is undetermined. V was clipped by 4 bases and J by 7 bases, with 10 bases between them. CDR1 and CDR2 (germline): SQVTM, ANQGSEA. The CDR3 is 11 residues long. Here the CDR3 DNA reads TGCAGCGTTGCACGGCGGGGTGAAGCTTTCTTT. It yields the protein CSVARRGEAFF.

This clonotype has only a few counts. V gene TRBV6-2 or TRBV6-3 combines with J gene TRBJ1-5, with a tentative D call TRBD1 (5 bases). The ends were cut back, 2 bases at V and 0 bases at J, with 17 bases in the middle. The CDR3 extends over 18 amino acids. The germline CDR1 and CDR2 sequences are MNHEY and SVGEGT. The CDR3 sequence: CASSYRSWRQYSNQPQHF. The DNA for the CDR3 is TGTGCCAGCAGTTACCGTAGCTGGAGACAGTATAGCAATCAGCCCCAGCATTTT.

This clonotype was observed at least ten times. The chain combines TRBV5-5 with TRBJ2-1; a weak D match, TRBD2 (6 bases). Germline V gene sequence: CDR1 SGHKS, CDR2 YYEKEE (reference sequence). Trimming pared 2 bases from V and 5 bases from J, leaving 14 bases between. The CDR3 sequence is 15 residues long. CDR3 in amino acids: CASSFRDSRNNEQFF. The CDR3 DNA reads as TGTGCCAGCAGCTTCCGGGACTCTCGGAACAATGAGCAGTTCTTC.

The table lists this clonotype with many counts. The rearrangement uses TRBV7-2 and TRBJ2-7; 10 bases are a match to TRBD1. The CDR3 totals 14 residues. Germline V gene lookup returns CDR1 SGHTA and CDR2 FQGNSA. J was trimmed by 3 bases and V by 2 bases; bases with no gene match: 1. In DNA form, the CDR3 reads TGTGCCAGCAGCTTACGGACAGGGGGCTACGAGCAGTACTTC. This codes for CASSLRTGGYEQYF.

This clonotype was picked up a small number of times. J is TRBJ2-4 and V is TRBV20-1; D unresolved. V was clipped by 3 bases and J by 0 bases, with 12 bases between them. The CDR3 sequence is 15 residues long. The germline gives CDR1 DFQATT, CDR2 SNEGSKA (reference sequence). The CDR3: CSARGTNLAKNIQYF. The CDR3 DNA is TGCAGTGCTAGGGGTACTAACCTAGCCAAAAACATTCAGTACTTC.

This clonotype was seen more than once but under ten times. The rearrangement links TRBV3-1 to TRBJ2-3; D gene ambiguous. CDR1 and CDR2 from the germline V gene are LGHDT and YNNKEL (reference sequence). The V end lost 4 bases, the J end lost 4 bases, and 15 bases lay between the germline ends. The CDR3 sequence is 15 residues long. The CDR3 sequence is CASSPRVAPSDTQYF. Written as DNA, the CDR3 is TGTGCCAGCAGCCCCCGAGTAGCCCCATCAGATACGCAGTATTTT.

This clonotype appeared many times. This rearrangement joins TRBV29-1 to TRBJ2-5; tentatively, D is TRBD1 (6 bases). Germline V gives CDR1 SQVTM, CDR2 ANQGSEA. This CDR3 has 13 amino acids. Between the trimmed V and J ends, which lost 8 bases and 1 base, there was a span of 14 bases. CDR3 nucleotides: TGCAGCCCCCAACAGGGTACCCAAGAGACCCAGTACTTC. It encodes CSPQQGTQETQYF.

This clonotype was counted only a few times. This sequence joins TRBV10-3 and TRBJ1-1; 8 bases align to TRBD1. J was trimmed by 6 bases and V by 7 bases; bases with no gene match: 7. The CDR3 covers 13 residues. Germline assignment: CDR1 ENHRY and CDR2 SYGVKD. CDR3 sequence: CAITPTGEAEAFF. CDR3 bases: TGTGCCATCACCCCGACAGGGGAGGCTGAAGCTTTCTTT.

This clonotype was counted many times. This chain joins TRBV29-1 and TRBJ1-4; D not certain. The CDR3 is 13 residues long. Trimming removed 7 bases from V and 7 bases from J, with 16 bases in between. Germline lookup yields CDR1 SQVTM and CDR2 ANQGSEA. The CDR3 loop reads CSGLDGRSEKLFF. The CDR3 region has the DNA TGCAGCGGCCTAGACGGTCGGAGTGAAAAACTGTTTTTT.

V is TRBV29-1 and J is TRBJ1-1; 11 bases line up with TRBD1. Germline CDR1 and CDR2: SQVTM and ANQGSEA. The CDR3 is made up of 15 amino acids. J gave up 3 bases and V 5 bases, and 8 bases lay outside the gene matches. CDR3: CSVQGQGAEDTEAFF. CDR3 nucleotides: TGCAGCGTTCAAGGACAGGGGGCAGAGGACACTGAAGCTTTCTTT.

This clonotype was observed many times. The genes are TRBV12-3 or TRBV12-4 and TRBJ1-1; D is uncertain. This CDR3 has 13 residues. Trimming took 7 bases from V and 4 from J, leaving 13 bases between them. DNA for the CDR3: TGTGCCAGCAACCCTGACACGGCCACTGAAGCTTTCTTT. Its protein is CASNPDTATEAFF.

A few counts support this clonotype. The CDR3 DNA reads as TGCGCCAGCAGCGTGACAGGGACTCTTTCCTACGAGCAGTACTTC. Translated, it gives CASSVTGTLSYEQYF. J is TRBJ2-7 and V is TRBV5-1; weak D call: TRBD1 (7 bases). V was trimmed by 4 bases and J by 1 base, leaving 15 bases between them. Germline V gene sequence: CDR1 SGHRS, CDR2 YFSETQ. The CDR3 covers 15 residues.

This clonotype was counted only a few times. The J gene is TRBJ2-7, the V gene TRBV18; D remains ambiguous. The germline gives CDR1 KGHSH, CDR2 LQKENI. Trimming shortened V by 4 bases and J by 7 bases, and 20 bases separated the two germline ends. The CDR3 has 15 amino acids. The DNA for the CDR3 is TGTGCCAGCTCACATGGCCAGGCGGTTATCGAAGAGCAGTACTTC. It encodes CASSHGQAVIEEQYF. Supplemented by reference TRBV18 and TRBJ2-7, the full variable domain reads NAGVMQNPRHLVRRRGQEARLRCSPMKGHSHVYWYRQLPEEGLKFMVYLQKENIIDESGMPKERFSAEFPKEGPSILRIQQVVRGDSAAYFCASSHGQAVIEEQYFGPGTRLTVT.

This clonotype appeared a few times. The genes are TRBV6-5 and TRBJ1-2, with D possibly matching TRBD1 (5 bases). V lost 4 bases, J lost 4 bases, and 16 bases lay in between. From germline, CDR1 is MNHEY and CDR2 SVGAGI. CDR3 length equals 15 residues. Written as DNA, the CDR3 is TGTGCCAGCAGTTCCCATTCACAGGAGATCTATGGCTACACCTTC. Translated, it gives CASSSHSQEIYGYTF.

The rearrangement links TRBV7-2 to TRBJ1-2; 7 bases are a match to TRBD1. There are 15 residues in the CDR3. V lost 4 bases, J lost 2 bases, and 7 bases stayed unmatched. The germline CDR1 and CDR2 sequences are SGHTA and FQGNSA. The CDR3 sequence is CASSSYRGWNYGYTF. The DNA of the CDR3 is TGTGCCAGCAGCTCTTACAGGGGATGGAACTATGGCTACACCTTC.

This clonotype came up many times. The rearrangement uses TRBV11-1 and TRBJ2-5; weak D call: TRBD2 (5 bases). The CDR3 extends over 13 amino acids. The germline V and J ends were trimmed by 2 bases and 2 bases, with 6 bases remaining between them. The germline CDR1 and CDR2 sequences are SGHAT and FQDESV (reference sequence). CDR3 amino acids: CASSLTRQETQYF. For the CDR3, the DNA is TGTGCCAGCAGCTTAACTAGGCAAGAGACCCAGTACTTC.

In this sample, this clonotype turned up a few times. The genes are TRBV20-1 and TRBJ2-7, with 9 bases fitting TRBD2. From germline, CDR1 is DFQATT and CDR2 SNEGSKA (reference sequence). There are 13 residues in the CDR3. The ends lost 6 bases at V and 3 bases at J; junction bases unmatched: 6. The CDR3 spells CSAGTSTFYEQYF. As DNA, the CDR3 is TGCAGTGCCGGGACTAGCACCTTCTACGAGCAGTACTTC.

The J gene is TRBJ2-3, the V gene TRBV5-1, with 9 positions matching TRBD2. V gave up 0 bases and J gave up 5 bases; unmatched junction bases: 1. Looked up from germline, CDR1 is SGHRS and CDR2 is YFSETQ. This CDR3 contains 14 residues. CDR3 sequence: CASSLDSGGDTQYF. The CDR3 DNA follows: TGCGCCAGCAGCTTGGATAGCGGGGGAGATACGCAGTATTTT.

In this sample, this clonotype turned up a few times. This chain uses TRBV20-1 with TRBJ2-7; D not resolved. Deletions cut 1 base from V and 2 bases from J, with 18 bases between. The CDR3 loop spans 16 amino acids. CDR1 DFQATT and CDR2 SNEGSKA come from the germline V gene (reference sequence). The CDR3 bases are TGCAGTGCTAGAGGGGCTAAAGGGCAGCCGACCTACGAGCAGTACTTC. Translated, it gives CSARGAKGQPTYEQYF.

This clonotype has a count of ten or more. V gene TRBV5-1 combines with J gene TRBJ2-1; 7 bases match TRBD2. CDR1 is SGHRS and CDR2 is YFSETQ in the germline V gene. The CDR3 is 15 amino acids. Losses at the gene ends were 4 bases for V and 7 bases for J; bases not matched to a gene: 11. This CDR3 reads CASSRGDGKLNEQFF. The CDR3 DNA reads TGCGCCAGCAGCCGGGGGGACGGGAAGTTAAATGAGCAGTTCTTC.

The V gene is TRBV5-1, the J gene TRBJ2-1, with D uncertain. The CDR3 length is 15 residues. V lost 1 base to trimming and J lost 2 bases, with 10 bases between them. CDR1 is SGHRS, CDR2 YFSETQ, per germline. CDR3 DNA sequence: TGCGCCAGCAGCTTGAAAATAGCTACCTACAATGAGCAGTTCTTC. Translated: CASSLKIATYNEQFF.